These 24 T cell receptor beta chains were sequenced from one sample in a study of Ad26.COV2.S vaccination and SARS-CoV-2 variants. Assay used: immunoSEQ multiplex PCR; TCRdb lists only in-frame clones, some missing. The table records roughly 300,000 clones, around 88% of them present only once. The treatment denotes: about 20 received Ad26.COV2.S at low or high dose, single or two shots; several received placebo; per-sample allocation not given. At day 63 after the first vaccine or placebo injection, samples were drawn. Sequencing was performed on peripheral blood, taken in a trial of Ad26.COV2.S vaccine versus placebo. Receptors originate from a person aged 18-65 years who received the Ad26.COV2.S COVID-19 vaccine or a placebo.

This clone was seen only once. The chain is built from TRBV10-3 and TRBJ1-1; D unclear. Trimming stripped 6 bases from V and 1 base from J, with 15 bases between. The CDR3 extends over 15 amino acids. Germline CDR1 is ENHRY and CDR2 is SYGVKD. CDR3 region: CAISQSVGENTEAFF. CDR3 in DNA: TGTGCCATCAGCCAATCAGTCGGGGAGAACACTGAAGCTTTCTTT.

V gene TRBV5-1 combines with J gene TRBJ1-2; D perhaps matches TRBD1 (6 bases). This CDR3 spans 16 amino acids. The V gene lost 1 base and the J gene lost 4 bases, with 17 bases spanning the gap. Germline lookup yields CDR1 SGHRS and CDR2 YFSETQ. CDR3 nucleotide sequence: TGCGCCAGCAGCTTGTATTCAACCGGGACACCCTATGGCTACACCTTC. Translating gives CASSLYSTGTPYGYTF.

V usage is TRBV11-2 and J usage is TRBJ2-3, with 11 bases identical to TRBD2. V trimming: 4 bases; J trimming: 6 bases; junction bases outside the gene matches: 6. Germline CDR1 and CDR2: SGHAT and FQNNGV. The CDR3 spans 15 residues. The DNA for the CDR3 is TGTGCCAGCAGCTATAGCGGGGGGGCTGGGGATACGCAGTATTTT. Residues: CASSYSGGAGDTQYF.

The rearrangement links TRBV7-9 to TRBJ2-1, with 12 bases lining up with TRBD2. This CDR3 is 17 amino acids long. V shed 5 bases and J 6 bases; nucleotides not matched to a gene: 11. CDR1 SEHNR and CDR2 FQNEAQ come from the germline V gene (reference sequence). The CDR3 coding sequence is TGTGCCAGCAGCCCACTGACTAGCGGGAGCAGAATCAATGAGCAGTTCTTC. Residues: CASSPLTSGSRINEQFF.

The chain carries TRBV2 and TRBJ2-1; tentative D call: TRBD2 (6 bases). The CDR3 covers 15 residues. Trimming shortened V by 5 bases and J by 2 bases, and 13 bases separated the two germline ends. The germline V gene encodes CDR1 SNHLY and CDR2 FYNNEI. CDR3 protein: CASSSTGTAYNEQFF. The CDR3, as DNA: TGTGCCAGCAGTTCAACCGGGACTGCCTACAATGAGCAGTTCTTC.

The J gene is TRBJ1-2, the V gene TRBV7-9; 10 positions agree with TRBD1. V gave up 3 bases and J gave up 8 bases; unmatched junction bases: 6. The V gene's germline CDR1 is SEHNR and CDR2 FQNEAQ (reference sequence). The CDR3 totals 14 residues. CDR3 nucleotides: TGTGCCAGCAGCTTCGGGACAGGGGTAGAGGGCTACACCTTC. Translating it yields CASSFGTGVEGYTF.

The chain recombines TRBV19 with TRBJ2-1; D gene unclear. The V and J ends lost 1 base and 4 bases respectively, with 11 bases between them. Germline-derived CDR1 and CDR2 are LNHDA and SQIVND (reference sequence). The CDR3 runs 15 residues. DNA of the CDR3: TGTGCCAGTAGTATAGCGAGTACCCCTTACAATGAGCAGTTCTTC. Translated: CASSIASTPYNEQFF.

V and J are TRBV29-1 and TRBJ2-5; tentative D call: TRBD2 (6 bases). Germline V gene sequence: CDR1 SQVTM, CDR2 ANQGSEA. V lost 6 bases, J lost 1 base, and 9 bases lay in between. The CDR3 is 12 amino acids. The CDR3 DNA reads as TGCAGCGTCTTAGCGGCCCAAGAGACCCAGTACTTC. Translated, it gives CSVLAAQETQYF.

This rearrangement joins TRBV2 to TRBJ2-1; no definite D call. V gave up 3 bases and J gave up 4 bases, with 7 bases separating them. This CDR3 comprises 13 residues. In germline, CDR1 is SNHLY, CDR2 FYNNEI. The CDR3 is CASSEPPYNEQFF. CDR3 sequence (DNA): TGTGCCAGCAGTGAGCCTCCATACAATGAGCAGTTCTTC.

J is TRBJ2-7 and V is TRBV5-1; 10 bases are shared with TRBD2. Germline CDR1 is SGHRS and CDR2 is YFSETQ. This CDR3 comprises 14 residues. J gave up 3 bases and V 4 bases, and 4 bases lay outside the gene matches. The CDR3 protein is CASSPGLASYEQYF. The CDR3 nucleotides read TGCGCCAGCAGCCCGGGACTAGCGAGCTACGAGCAGTACTTC.

This clone has just a few counts. The V gene is TRBV5-4, the J gene TRBJ2-7; a possible D gene is TRBD2 (5 bases). The V and J ends lost 3 bases and 5 bases respectively, with 18 bases between them. This CDR3 is built from 15 residues. Germline CDR1 reads SGHNT; CDR2 reads YYREEE (reference sequence). The CDR3 nucleotides are TGTGCCAGCAGCTCTTACGAGGGCTACGGGGACGAGCAGTACTTC. This encodes CASSSYEGYGDEQYF. The entire variable domain, with the rest obtained from reference TRBV5-4 and TRBJ2-7, is as follows: ETGVTQSPTHLIKTRGQQVTLRCSSQSGHNTVSWYQQALGQGPQFIFQYYREEENGRGNFPPRFSGLQFPNYSSELNVNALELDDSALYLCASSSYEGYGDEQYFGPGTRLTVT.

The chain joins TRBV7-8 to TRBJ1-2; a possible D gene is TRBD1 (5 bases). This CDR3 is built from 16 residues. Trimming removed 1 base at V and 6 bases at J, with 18 bases between. Germline V lookup: CDR1 SGHVS, CDR2 FQNEAQ. The CDR3 sequence is CASSLGRRATFDGYTF. As DNA, the CDR3 is TGTGCCAGCAGCTTAGGGCGCAGGGCGACCTTTGATGGCTACACCTTC.

DNA of the CDR3: TGTGCCAGCAGCTTAGCGTCGGCAGGGAGTCAGCCCCAGCATTTT. Translation: CASSLASAGSQPQHF. The chain has TRBV7-8 and TRBJ1-5; perhaps TRBD1 as D (5 bases). The CDR3 extends over 15 amino acids. Germline values: CDR1 SGHVS, CDR2 FQNEAQ. Trimming shortened V by 0 bases and J by 6 bases, and 12 bases separated the two germline ends.

V is TRBV10-3 and J is TRBJ2-7, with TRBD2 matching 9 bases. CDR3 length equals 15 residues. Trimming cost V 0 bases and J 5 bases; bases outside gene matches: 5. Per germline, CDR1 ENHRY and CDR2 SYGVKD. The CDR3 is CAISESLAGSHEQYF. CDR3 nucleotides: TGTGCCATCAGTGAGTCCCTAGCGGGATCCCACGAGCAGTACTTC.

V usage is TRBV5-1 and J usage is TRBJ1-4, with no clear D. Looked up from germline, CDR1 is SGHRS and CDR2 is YFSETQ. Trimming took off 4 bases at V and 5 bases at J, with 12 bases between the two ends. This CDR3 contains 14 residues. The CDR3: CASSPSGRNEKLFF. CDR3 DNA sequence: TGCGCCAGCAGCCCTAGCGGTAGAAATGAAAAACTGTTTTTT.

A word on this clone: In the same sample, other DNA sequences code for this CDR3. This sequence joins TRBV5-4 and TRBJ1-1; D call uncertain. The germline V and J ends were trimmed by 0 bases and 2 bases, with 5 bases remaining between them. Germline V gene lookup returns CDR1 SGHNT and CDR2 YYREEE (reference sequence). The CDR3 is made up of 13 amino acids. CDR3 region: CASSLGTNTEAFF. In DNA, the CDR3 is TGTGCCAGCAGCTTGGGCACCAACACTGAAGCTTTCTTT. The variable domain in full, with the rest retrieved from reference TRBV5-4 and TRBJ1-1, is ETGVTQSPTHLIKTRGQQVTLRCSSQSGHNTVSWYQQALGQGPQFIFQYYREEENGRGNFPPRFSGLQFPNYSSELNVNALELDDSALYLCASSLGTNTEAFFGQGTRLTVV.

The chain has TRBV4-1 and TRBJ2-1, with 8 bases that match TRBD1. Germline-derived CDR1 and CDR2 are MGHRA and YSYEKL. V gave up 2 bases and J gave up 4 bases; unmatched junction bases: 7. The CDR3 runs to 16 residues. The DNA for the CDR3 is TGCGCCAGCAGCCAAAGGGGGACAGGAGCTTACAATGAGCAGTTCTTC. Amino acid sequence: CASSQRGTGAYNEQFF.

CDR3 protein: CASSQGHDTSPNYGYTF. DNA of the CDR3: TGTGCCAGCAGCCAAGGCCATGACACCAGTCCTAACTATGGCTACACCTTC. This chain links TRBV4-2 with TRBJ1-2; D not resolved. V dropped 1 base and J dropped 0 bases, with 15 bases sitting between them. This CDR3 spans 17 amino acids. Germline V gives CDR1 LGHNA, CDR2 YNFKEQ.

The chain joins TRBV21-1 to TRBJ2-3. TRBV21-1 is described as a pseudogene. The CDR3 spans 18 residues. The CDR3 loop reads CASSKRILGTASTDTQYF. The CDR3 nucleotides are TGTGCCAGCAGCAAAAGGATTTTAGGGACCGCTAGCACAGATACGCAGTATTTT.

Concerning this clone itself: Different DNA sequences within this sample yield the same CDR3. The J gene is TRBJ1-1, the V gene TRBV28, with TRBD1 identical over 7 bases. CDR3 length: 13 amino acids. Germline V gene data show CDR1 as MDHEN and CDR2 as SYDVKM. J lost 5 bases, V lost 2 bases, and 2 bases had no gene match. The CDR3 reads CASSLRGRTEAFF. As DNA, the CDR3 is TGTGCCAGCAGTTTAAGGGGGCGAACTGAAGCTTTCTTT.

The genes are TRBV7-9 and TRBJ1-1, with unresolved D. The V end lost 2 bases, the J end lost 6 bases, and 16 bases lay between the germline ends. The germline gives CDR1 SEHNR, CDR2 FQNEAQ (reference sequence). CDR3 size: 15 residues. The CDR3 sequence is CASSLQGEFGAEAFF. The CDR3 DNA follows: TGTGCCAGCAGCTTACAAGGCGAGTTTGGGGCTGAAGCTTTCTTT.

The gene calls are TRBV9 and TRBJ2-2, with 8 bases lining up with TRBD1. The germline CDR1 and CDR2 sequences are SGDLS and YYNGEE. Germline trimming cut 4 bases from V and 1 base from J; bases unmatched to any gene: 12. The CDR3 has 18 amino acids. In DNA, the CDR3 is TGTGCCAGCAGCCCAGAGGATTGGGGGACAGGGAACACCGGGGAGCTGTTTTTT. It yields the protein CASSPEDWGTGNTGELFF. The full variable domain, with the rest looked up from reference TRBV9 and TRBJ2-2, is DSGVTQTPKHLITATGQRVTLRCSPRSGDLSVYWYQQSLDQGLQFLIQYYNGEERAKGNILERFSAQQFPDLHSELNLSSLELGDSALYFCASSPEDWGTGNTGELFFGEGSRLTVL.

The genes are TRBV5-6 and TRBJ2-1; no firm D call. V was trimmed by 0 bases and J by 8 bases, leaving 9 bases between them. Germline CDR1 SGHDT, CDR2 YYEEEE. The CDR3 runs 13 residues. The CDR3 sequence is CASSLAARDEQFF. In DNA form, the CDR3 reads TGTGCCAGCAGCTTGGCCGCCCGCGATGAGCAGTTCTTC.

The chain joins TRBV6-5 to TRBJ2-2; D not certain. CDR1 and CDR2 (germline): MNHEY, SVGAGI. The CDR3 is 14 residues long. Deletions cut 5 bases from V and 5 bases from J, with 12 bases between. DNA of the CDR3: TGTGCCAGCAGTAACCCATTTAATACCGGGGAGCTGTTTTTT. Translated: CASSNPFNTGELFF.